This T cell receptor (beta chain) was obtained from a study of early stage breast cancer tumors. Study information: Around 10-fold was the mean read coverage per sample.

Turning to this clone: Its target is not known.

V dropped 2 bases and J dropped 5; count of bases not matched to a gene: 1. The CDR3 contains 14 residues. CDR1 SGHRS and CDR2 YFSETQ come from the germline V gene. Study-wide findings and caveats: Unsorted bulk genomic DNA sequencing lacked pairing and functional marker data.

Each sample had two DNA replicates, 0.5 to 0.65 ug blood or approximately 1.5 ug tissue. The data were produced by immunoSEQ multiplex PCR, yet TCRdb's version contains in-frame clones alone and is incomplete. The sample includes 50,000 to 65,000 clones, more than 60% of them seen just once. Sequencing was performed on blood. This sequence joins TRBV5-1 and TRBJ2-2; 9 bases map to TRBD2. This receptor was obtained from a person between 30 and 45 years old with breast cancer. CDR3 DNA: TGCGCCAGCAGCTTAACTAGCGGGACCGGGGAGCTGTTTTTT. It translates to CASSLTSGTGELFF.